This T cell receptor beta chain stems from a study of T cell responses to AZD1222 COVID-19 vaccine. Of note for this clone: Its antigen is not known.

CDR1 is ENHRY, CDR2 SYGVKD, per germline. Deletions cut 10 bases from V and 0 bases from J, with 19 bases between. The CDR3 totals 15 residues. Study-wide results and caveats: Baseline antibody screening turned up just a handful of seropositive AZD1222 recipients. A reported finding is that nearly half of spike-specific TCRs target unmutated variant regions. Donors were mostly white British, more females; clonal diversity possibly underestimated.

Using immunoSEQ multiplex PCR, the repertoire was profiled, and TCRdb retains in-frame clones only, with some absent. The profile covers over 95,000 clones, with approximately 84% appearing a single time and approximately 14% taken by the ten largest. V gene TRBV10-3 combines with J gene TRBJ2-7, with unresolved D. This sequence was found in an adult who received the AZD1222 COVID-19 vaccine. The sample was peripheral blood, taken 28 days after the second AZD1222 dose. The CDR3 DNA reads as TGTGCCACCGATAATTTGGGCGGCAACTCCTACGAGCAGTACTTC. Its translation is CATDNLGGNSYEQYF.